Below, one T cell receptor (beta chain) is given with its context. The data were obtained in a study of blood T cell repertoires in COVID-19. Background on the study: The analysed material was cDNA or gDNA that came from T cells, B-cell-depleted T cells, or PBMCs.

This table comes from immunoSEQ multiplex PCR, and its TCRdb copy is limited to in-frame clones, with some not included. The sample lists 350,000 to 400,000 clones, approximately 89% occurring once. Germline CDR1 and CDR2: MGHRA and YSYEKL. This CDR3 comprises 16 residues. The ends were cut back, 2 bases at V and 4 bases at J, with 15 bases in the middle. The J gene is TRBJ2-1, the V gene TRBV4-1; tentative D call: TRBD1 (7 bases). Material for sequencing was PBMCs or T cells enriched from blood (not recorded which). The TCR sequence derives from a man between 40 and 49 years old in a cohort exposed to, infected with or recovered from COVID-19 (not recorded which). This chain's CDR3 is CASSQTTTGRYNEQFF. CDR3 DNA sequence: TGCGCCAGCAGCCAAACAACGACAGGGAGGTACAATGAGCAGTTCTTC.